This T cell receptor beta chain was found in a study of Ad26.COV2.S vaccination and SARS-CoV-2 variants. Study-level findings and limits: Participants in the vaccine arm had higher spike-specific TCR breadth; placebo recipients had lower.

About this clone: The antigen is not known.

CDR3 length: 13 residues. The V segment lost 6 bases and the J segment 4 bases; nucleotides outside the gene matches: 4. CDR1 and CDR2 from the germline V gene are KGHSH and LQKENI. The method was immunoSEQ multiplex PCR; TCRdb's version includes in-frame clones alone and lacks a portion of them. The sample has around 300,000 clones; roughly nine tenths are singletons. Treatment defined: roughly 19 received Ad26.COV2.S at low or high dose, single or two shots; 5 received placebo; per-sample allocation not given. Following the first vaccine or placebo injection, samples were taken on day 63. Material: peripheral blood, obtained in a trial of Ad26.COV2.S vaccine versus placebo. The V gene is TRBV18, the J gene TRBJ1-2; 8 bases agree with TRBD1. The source is a person aged 18-60 years who received the Ad26.COV2.S COVID-19 vaccine or a placebo. The CDR3 region has the DNA TGTGCCAGCTCGCCCACAGGGGGCTATGGCTACACCTTC. This codes for CASSPTGGYGYTF.